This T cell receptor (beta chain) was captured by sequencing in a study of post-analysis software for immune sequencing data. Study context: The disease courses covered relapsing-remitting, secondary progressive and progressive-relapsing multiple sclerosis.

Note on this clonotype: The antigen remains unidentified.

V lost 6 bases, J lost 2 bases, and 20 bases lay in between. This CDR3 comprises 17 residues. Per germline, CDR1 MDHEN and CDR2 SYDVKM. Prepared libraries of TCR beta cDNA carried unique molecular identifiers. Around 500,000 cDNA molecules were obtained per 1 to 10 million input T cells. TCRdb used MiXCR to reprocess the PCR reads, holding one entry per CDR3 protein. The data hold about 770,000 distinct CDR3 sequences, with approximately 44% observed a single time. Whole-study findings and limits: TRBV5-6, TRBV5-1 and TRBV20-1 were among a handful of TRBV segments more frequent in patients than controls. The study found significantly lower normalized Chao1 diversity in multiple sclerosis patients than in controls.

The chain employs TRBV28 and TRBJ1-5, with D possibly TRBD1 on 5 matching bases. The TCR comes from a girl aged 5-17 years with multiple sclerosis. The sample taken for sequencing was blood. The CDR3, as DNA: TGTGCCAGCAGCTCACTCCCGGGTTCCAGGGGCAATCAGCCCCAGCATTTT. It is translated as CASSSLPGSRGNQPQHF.